A single sample gave rise to the 18 T cell receptor beta chains below, sequenced in a study of blood T cell repertoires in COVID-19. Here immunoSEQ multiplex PCR was the method, and the copy in TCRdb shows in-frame clones only, minus some. The data show 140,000 to 150,000 clones, 75% to 90% seen once. The sequenced sample consisted of peripheral blood. These receptors came from a man aged 50-59 years who had recovered from COVID-19.

This rearrangement joins TRBV6-5 to TRBJ1-1; D may be TRBD1 (5 bases). Trimming took off 4 bases at V and 3 bases at J, with 9 bases between the two ends. This CDR3 has 13 residues. CDR1 MNHEY and CDR2 SVGAGI come from the germline V gene. The CDR3 coding sequence is TGTGCCAGCAGTTTGGGACTGTACACTGAAGCTTTCTTT. This codes for CASSLGLYTEAFF.

This clone was counted once. The chain joins TRBV10-2 to TRBJ1-1; 8 nucleotides match TRBD1. Looked up from germline, CDR1 is WSHSY and CDR2 is SAAADI. CDR3 length: 14 residues. J lost 4 bases, V lost 3 bases, and 4 bases had no gene match. CDR3 sequence reads: CASSEGRGPTEAFF. The CDR3 coding sequence is TGCGCCAGCAGTGAAGGCAGGGGGCCCACTGAAGCTTTCTTT.

This clone appeared once. The chain couples TRBV6-5 to TRBJ1-3; 7 bases align to TRBD1. The CDR3 runs 13 residues. Trimming at V came to 7 bases and at J to 7 bases, leaving 7 bases not matched to a gene. Germline V CDR1 and CDR2: MNHEY, SVGAGI. This chain's CDR3 is CASKSTGYNTIYF. For the CDR3, the DNA is TGTGCCAGCAAGTCGACAGGGTATAACACCATATATTTT.

The chain carries TRBV28 and TRBJ1-5, with no clear D. The ends were cut back, 6 bases at V and 0 bases at J, with 3 bases in the middle. The CDR3 totals 12 residues. In germline, CDR1 is MDHEN, CDR2 SYDVKM. The CDR3 loop reads CASSFSNQPQHF. CDR3 in DNA: TGTGCCAGCAGCTTTAGCAATCAGCCCCAGCATTTT.

CDR3 nucleotide sequence: TGTGCCAGCAGGCAACCGGGACTATTCACAGATACGCAGTATTTT. Its translation is CASRQPGLFTDTQYF. The chain carries TRBV7-8 and TRBJ2-3; 7 bases map to TRBD2. CDR3 length: 15 residues. V shed 6 bases and J 2 bases; nucleotides not matched to a gene: 8. CDR1 and CDR2 from the germline V gene are SGHVS and FQNEAQ. The full variable domain, completed using reference TRBV7-8 and TRBJ2-3, is GAGVSQSPRYKVAKRGQDVALRCDPISGHVSLFWYQQALGQGPEFLTYFQNEAQLDKSGLPSDRFFAERPEGSVSTLKIQRTQQEDSAVYLCASRQPGLFTDTQYFGPGTRLTVL.

The chain carries TRBV7-9 and TRBJ1-2; D gene uncertain. V was trimmed by 3 bases and J by 2 bases, leaving 10 bases between them. The germline gives CDR1 SEHNR, CDR2 FQNEAQ (reference sequence). This CDR3 is built from 14 residues. CDR3 protein: CASSFGVTNYGYTF. As DNA, the CDR3 is TGTGCCAGCAGCTTCGGAGTCACCAACTATGGCTACACCTTC.

The chain couples TRBV5-4 to TRBJ1-3; D not certain. Trimming pared 0 bases from V and 1 base from J, leaving 8 bases between. The CDR3 covers 15 residues. Germline V gene sequence: CDR1 SGHNT, CDR2 YYREEE (reference sequence). The CDR3 DNA follows: TGTGCCAGCAGCTTGGGGCCCCCATCTGGAAACACCATATATTTT. It translates to CASSLGPPSGNTIYF. Combining the CDR3 with reference TRBV5-4 and TRBJ1-3 gives the whole variable domain ETGVTQSPTHLIKTRGQQVTLRCSSQSGHNTVSWYQQALGQGPQFIFQYYREEENGRGNFPPRFSGLQFPNYSSELNVNALELDDSALYLCASSLGPPSGNTIYFGEGSWLTVV.

CDR3 nucleotide sequence: TGTGCCAGCAGCCCCGTATGGACAGGGGGTAGTGAAAAACTGTTTTTT. Translation gives CASSPVWTGGSEKLFF. The gene calls are TRBV7-9 and TRBJ1-4; TRBD1 agrees at 10 bases. The CDR3 has 16 residues. V lost 5 bases to trimming and J lost 7 bases; unmatched junction nucleotides: 10. CDR1 SEHNR and CDR2 FQNEAQ come from the germline V gene (reference sequence).

The genes are TRBV19 and TRBJ2-3; TRBD2 aligns across 10 bases. Per the germline V gene, CDR1 is LNHDA and CDR2 is SQIVND (reference sequence). CDR3 length: 14 residues. V lost 8 bases to trimming and J lost 3 bases; unmatched junction nucleotides: 5. The CDR3 is CASRERGGTDTQYF. The CDR3, as DNA: TGTGCCAGTCGTGAGCGGGGGGGGACAGATACGCAGTATTTT.

The chain uses TRBV2 and TRBJ1-2; 7 nucleotides agree with TRBD1. Germline assignment: CDR1 SNHLY and CDR2 FYNNEI. J lost 2 bases, V lost 4 bases, and 4 bases had no gene match. The CDR3 length is 14 residues. CDR3 sequence reads: CASSAQGQNYGYTF. The DNA of the CDR3 is TGTGCCAGCAGTGCTCAGGGACAGAACTATGGCTACACCTTC.

The chain couples TRBV2 to TRBJ2-7, with 7 bases fitting TRBD1. Germline trimming cut 7 bases from V and 4 bases from J; bases unmatched to any gene: 13. The CDR3 runs to 15 residues. From germline, CDR1 is SNHLY and CDR2 FYNNEI. The CDR3 loop is CASKGDRAINYEQYF. CDR3 in DNA: TGTGCCAGCAAGGGTGACAGGGCCATCAATTACGAGCAGTACTTC.

This sequence joins TRBV3-1 (or the pseudogene TRBV3-2) and TRBJ2-2; tentative D call: TRBD1 (5 bases). Trimming pared 3 bases from V and 5 bases from J, leaving 10 bases between. The CDR3 is 14 amino acids. The V gene's germline CDR1 is LGHDT and CDR2 YNNKEL (reference sequence). CDR3 region: CASSHPQGTGELFF. As DNA, the CDR3 is TGTGCCAGCAGCCATCCTCAGGGTACCGGGGAGCTGTTTTTT.

The J gene is TRBJ2-1, the V gene TRBV15; weak D call: TRBD2 (6 bases). V lost 5 bases and J lost 1, with 9 bases in between. Looked up from germline, CDR1 is LNHNV and CDR2 is YYDKDF (reference sequence). The CDR3 loop spans 14 amino acids. The DNA of the CDR3 is TGTGCCACCAGCCCGGGGACTTCCTACAATGAGCAGTTCTTC. This encodes CATSPGTSYNEQFF.

Turning to this clone: A junction boundary mismatches the germline segment, possibly from a read error. The V call is TRBV10-3, the J call TRBJ2-7; TRBD1 matches 9 bases. The V gene's germline CDR1 is ENHRY and CDR2 SYGVKD. This CDR3 is built from 13 residues. CDR3 loop: CAVSSGQGNEQYF. CDR3 nucleotides: TGTGCCGTCAGCTCGGGACAGGGCAACGAGCAGTACTTC.

This rearrangement joins TRBV7-2 to TRBJ2-7, with a tentative D call TRBD1 (6 bases). Trimming took off 5 bases at V and 1 base at J, with 15 bases between the two ends. The CDR3 totals 15 residues. The germline CDR1 and CDR2 sequences are SGHTA and FQGNSA. The CDR3 DNA follows: TGTGCCAGCAGCCTCACAGGGATGAGGTCCTACGAGCAGTACTTC. It specifies CASSLTGMRSYEQYF.

The genes are TRBV6-5 and TRBJ1-1, with 7 bases identical to TRBD1. The CDR3 totals 11 residues. The germline V gene has CDR1 MNHEY and CDR2 SVGAGI. CDR3 amino acids: CATGRDTEAFF. CDR3 sequence (DNA): TGTGCGACAGGGCGGGACACTGAAGCTTTCTTT.

CDR3 loop: CASSLGTGHGYTF. The DNA for the CDR3 is TGTGCCAGCAGCTTAGGGACAGGGCATGGCTACACCTTC. This chain links TRBV7-2 with TRBJ1-2; 8 bases line up with TRBD1. Germline V CDR1 and CDR2: SGHTA, FQGNSA. The CDR3 has 13 residues. V lost 1 base and J lost 6; bases outside the gene matches: 1.

This clone was seen only a few times. This chain links TRBV24-1 with TRBJ2-3; the match to TRBD2 covers 10 bases. J was trimmed by 0 bases and V by 10 bases; bases with no gene match: 6. The CDR3 has 15 residues. Germline values: CDR1 KGHDR, CDR2 SFDVKD. CDR3 coding DNA: TGTGCCACGGGGACTAGCGATACTAGCACAGATACGCAGTATTTT. This translates into CATGTSDTSTDTQYF.